This entry is about one T cell receptor (beta chain). Donors were grouped by their self-reported clinical history. Participants classified as exposed had met a COVID-19 case within 2 weeks before study entry. As processed by the authors: Estimates of nucleated cell counts were drawn from the amplification of reference gene primers. Clones were read by immunoSEQ multiplex PCR, and TCRdb kept only the in-frame ones, dropping some. Clone size and the V and J calls come from that table; the DNA yielded D and trimming. The table shows under 300,000 clones, with more than 75% occurring only once. After removal of 3 bases from V and 5 bases from J, the junction contained 5 bases not matched to a gene. This CDR3 contains 14 residues. Germline V CDR1 and CDR2: DFQATT, SNEGSKA (reference sequence). The data belong to a study of blood T cell repertoires in COVID-19.

The V and J genes are TRBV20-1 and TRBJ2-1, with 9 positions matching TRBD2. Material: PBMCs or T cells enriched from blood (not recorded which). The receptor was derived from a woman aged 50 to 65 who had been exposed to COVID-19. The CDR3 nucleotides are TGCAGTGCTAGTATAGCGGGGGCAAACAATGAGCAGTTCTTC. Its translation is CSASIAGANNEQFF.